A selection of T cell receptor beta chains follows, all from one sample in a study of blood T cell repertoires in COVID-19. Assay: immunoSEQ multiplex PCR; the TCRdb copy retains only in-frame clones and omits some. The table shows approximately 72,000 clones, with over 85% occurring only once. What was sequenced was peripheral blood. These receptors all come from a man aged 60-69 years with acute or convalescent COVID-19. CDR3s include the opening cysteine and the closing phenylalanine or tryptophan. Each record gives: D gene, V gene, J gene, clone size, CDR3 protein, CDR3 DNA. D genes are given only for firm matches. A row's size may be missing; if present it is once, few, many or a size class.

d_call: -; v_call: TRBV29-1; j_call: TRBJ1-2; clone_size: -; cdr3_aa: CSVYREAHGYTF; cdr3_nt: TGCAGCGTATACAGGGAAGCTCATGGCTACACCTTC
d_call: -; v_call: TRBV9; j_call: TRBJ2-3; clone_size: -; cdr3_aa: CASSAKQDHASDTQYF; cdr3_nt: TGTGCCAGCAGCGCAAAACAGGATCACGCGTCGGATACGCAGTATTTT
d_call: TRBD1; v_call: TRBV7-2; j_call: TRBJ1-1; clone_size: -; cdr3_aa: CASSFGTGQYTEAFF; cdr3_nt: TGTGCCAGCAGCTTCGGGACAGGTCAGTACACTGAAGCTTTCTTT
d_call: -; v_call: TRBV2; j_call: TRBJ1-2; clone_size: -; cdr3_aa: CASSEAYRARKNYGYTF; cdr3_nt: TGTGCCAGCAGTGAAGCGTACAGGGCGCGGAAGAACTATGGCTACACCTTC
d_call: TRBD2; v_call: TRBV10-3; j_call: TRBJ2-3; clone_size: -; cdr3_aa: CAIRSTSGSTDTQYF; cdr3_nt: TGTGCCATCAGAAGTACTAGCGGAAGCACAGATACGCAGTATTTT
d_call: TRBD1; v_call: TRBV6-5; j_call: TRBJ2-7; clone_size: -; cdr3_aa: CASRIDDRGTGEQYF; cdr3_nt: TGTGCCAGCAGGATCGACGACAGGGGGACGGGCGAGCAGTACTTC
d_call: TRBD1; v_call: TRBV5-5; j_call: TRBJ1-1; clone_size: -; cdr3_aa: CASSLRLGQISLNTEAFF; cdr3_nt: TGTGCCAGCAGCTTGAGATTGGGACAGATCTCTTTGAACACTGAAGCTTTCTTT
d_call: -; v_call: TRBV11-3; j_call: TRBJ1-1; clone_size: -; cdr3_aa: CASSLGGAGNTEAFF; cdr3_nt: TGTGCCAGCAGCTTAGGCGGGGCGGGTAACACTGAAGCTTTCTTT
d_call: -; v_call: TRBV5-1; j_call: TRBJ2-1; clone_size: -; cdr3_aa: CASSLTNVTRKRMSSYNEQFF; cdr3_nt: TGCGCCAGCAGCTTGACAAACGTTACGCGAAAGAGGATGAGCTCCTACAATGAGCAGTTCTTC
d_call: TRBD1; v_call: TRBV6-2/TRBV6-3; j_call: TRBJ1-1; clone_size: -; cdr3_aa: CASSWTGNTEAFF; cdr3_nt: TGTGCCAGCAGTTGGACAGGGAACACTGAAGCTTTCTTT
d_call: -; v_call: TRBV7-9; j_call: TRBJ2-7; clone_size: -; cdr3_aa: CASSHVLLEQYF; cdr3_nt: TGTGCCAGCAGCCATGTACTCTTGGAGCAGTACTTC
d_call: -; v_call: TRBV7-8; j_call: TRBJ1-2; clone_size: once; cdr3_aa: CASSLVVGGDRSGYTF; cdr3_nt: TGTGCCAGCAGCTTAGTGGTTGGCGGGGACCGTTCTGGCTACACCTTC
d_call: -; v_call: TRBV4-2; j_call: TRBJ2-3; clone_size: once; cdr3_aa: CASSRSSERTDTQYF; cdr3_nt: TGTGCCAGCAGCCGCTCCAGCGAAAGAACAGATACGCAGTATTTT
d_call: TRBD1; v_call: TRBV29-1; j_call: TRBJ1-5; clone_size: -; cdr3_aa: CSAGQGGQPQHF; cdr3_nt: TGCAGCGCTGGACAGGGCGGTCAGCCCCAGCATTTT
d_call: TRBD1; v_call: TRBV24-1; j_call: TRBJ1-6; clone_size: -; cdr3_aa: CATSDGQDNSPLHF; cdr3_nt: TGTGCCACCAGTGATGGACAGGATAATTCACCCCTCCACTTT
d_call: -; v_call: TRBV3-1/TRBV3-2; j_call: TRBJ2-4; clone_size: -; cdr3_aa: CASSHTQDLKNIQYF; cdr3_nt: TGTGCCAGCAGCCACACACAGGACCTCAAAAACATTCAGTACTTC
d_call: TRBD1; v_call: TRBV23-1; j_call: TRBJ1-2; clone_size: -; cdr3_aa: CASGGTGRLRDYGYTF; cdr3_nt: TGCGCCAGCGGTGGGACAGGGAGACTTAGAGACTATGGCTACACCTTC
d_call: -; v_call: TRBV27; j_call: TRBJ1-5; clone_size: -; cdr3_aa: CASSLRPYSNQPQHF; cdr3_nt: TGTGCCAGCAGCCTCAGGCCCTATAGCAATCAGCCCCAGCATTTT
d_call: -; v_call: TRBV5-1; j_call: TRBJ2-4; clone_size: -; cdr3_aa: CASSLSGLGVVGNIQYF; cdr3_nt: TGCGCCAGCAGCTTGTCGGGACTTGGGGTTGTGGGGAACATTCAGTACTTC
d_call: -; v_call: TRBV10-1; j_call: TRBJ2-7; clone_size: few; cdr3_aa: CASGTPGYEQYF; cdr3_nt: TGCGCCTCCGGGACACCCGGCTACGAGCAGTACTTC
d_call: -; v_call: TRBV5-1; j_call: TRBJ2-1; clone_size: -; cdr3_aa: CASSFTVEQFF; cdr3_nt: TGCGCCAGCAGCTTTACAGTAGAGCAGTTCTTC
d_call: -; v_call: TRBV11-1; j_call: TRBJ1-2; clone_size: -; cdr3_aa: CASSTTQGLGYTF; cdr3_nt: TGTGCCAGCAGCACCACCCAGGGCTTGGGCTACACCTTC
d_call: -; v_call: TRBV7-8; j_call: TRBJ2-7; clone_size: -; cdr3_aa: CASSLVRGYEQYF; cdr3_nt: TGTGCCAGCAGCTTAGTGCGGGGCTACGAGCAGTACTTC
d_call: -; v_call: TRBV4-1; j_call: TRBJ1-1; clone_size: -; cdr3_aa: CASSQDSPNTEAFF; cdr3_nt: TGCGCCAGCAGCCAAGATAGCCCCAACACTGAAGCTTTCTTT
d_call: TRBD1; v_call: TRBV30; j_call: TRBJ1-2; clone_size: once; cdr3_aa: CASDRDHYGYTF; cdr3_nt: TGTGCCTCCGACAGGGATCACTATGGCTACACCTTC
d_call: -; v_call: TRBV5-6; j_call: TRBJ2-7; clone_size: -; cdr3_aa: CASSQGQTNYEQYF; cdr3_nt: TGTGCCAGCAGTCAGGGACAAACTAACTACGAGCAGTACTTC
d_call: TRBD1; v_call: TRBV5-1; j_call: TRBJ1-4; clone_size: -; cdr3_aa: CASSLKATGVSEKLFF; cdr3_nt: TGCGCCAGCAGCTTGAAAGCGACAGGGGTGAGCGAAAAACTGTTTTTT
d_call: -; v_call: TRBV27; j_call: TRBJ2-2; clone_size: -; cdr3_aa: CASSLKGTGELFF; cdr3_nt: TGTGCCAGCAGTTTAAAGGGGACCGGGGAGCTGTTTTTT
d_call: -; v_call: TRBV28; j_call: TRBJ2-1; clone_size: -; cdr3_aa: CASSSDNEQFF; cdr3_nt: TGTGCCAGCAGTTCGGACAATGAGCAGTTCTTC
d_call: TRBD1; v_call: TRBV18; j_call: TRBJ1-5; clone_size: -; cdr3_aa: CASSPSDRVLHF; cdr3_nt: TGTGCCAGCTCACCCTCGGACAGGGTGTTACATTTT
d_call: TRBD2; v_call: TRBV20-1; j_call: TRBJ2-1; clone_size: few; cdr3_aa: CSASGLADEQFF; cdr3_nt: TGCAGTGCTAGTGGACTAGCGGATGAGCAGTTCTTC
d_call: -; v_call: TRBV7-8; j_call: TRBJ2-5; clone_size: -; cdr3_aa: CASSLVGRKETQYF; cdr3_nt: TGTGCCAGCAGCTTAGTGGGCAGAAAAGAGACCCAGTACTTC
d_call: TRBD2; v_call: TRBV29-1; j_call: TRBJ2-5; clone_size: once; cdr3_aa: CSVQGRGETQYF; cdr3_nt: TGCAGCGTTCAAGGGCGGGGGGAGACCCAGTACTTC
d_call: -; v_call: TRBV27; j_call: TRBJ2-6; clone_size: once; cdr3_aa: CASKASGANVLTF; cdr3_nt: TGTGCCAGCAAAGCCTCTGGGGCCAACGTCCTGACTTTC
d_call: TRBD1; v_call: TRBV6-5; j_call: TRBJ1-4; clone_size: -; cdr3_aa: CASNRQGNEKLFF; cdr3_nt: TGTGCCAGCAACCGACAGGGTAATGAAAAACTGTTTTTT
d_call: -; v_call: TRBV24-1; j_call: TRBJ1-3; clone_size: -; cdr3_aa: CATSDLQFQEVFSGNTIYF; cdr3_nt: TGTGCCACCAGTGATTTGCAATTTCAGGAAGTCTTCTCTGGAAACACCATATATTTT
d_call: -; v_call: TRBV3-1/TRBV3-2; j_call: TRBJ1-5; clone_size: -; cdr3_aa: CASSQGDGRRGREPQHF; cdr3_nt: TGTGCCAGCAGCCAAGGGGACGGGCGGCGGGGAAGGGAGCCCCAGCATTTT
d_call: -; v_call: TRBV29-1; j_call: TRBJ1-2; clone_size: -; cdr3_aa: CSVYGTPYGYTF; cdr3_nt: TGCAGCGTTTACGGGACACCGTATGGCTACACCTTC
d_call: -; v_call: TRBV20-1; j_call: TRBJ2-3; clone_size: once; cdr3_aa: CSASKGDFITDTQYF; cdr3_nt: TGCAGTGCTAGTAAGGGGGATTTTATCACAGATACGCAGTATTTT
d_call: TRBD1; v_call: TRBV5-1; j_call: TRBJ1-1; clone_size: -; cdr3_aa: CASSGYRGNTEAFF; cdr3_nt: TGCGCCAGCAGCGGTTACAGGGGGAACACTGAAGCTTTCTTT
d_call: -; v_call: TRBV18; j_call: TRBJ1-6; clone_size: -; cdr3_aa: CASSPSALSSYNSPLHF; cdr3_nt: TGTGCCAGCTCACCCAGCGCCTTAAGCTCCTATAATTCACCCCTCCACTTT
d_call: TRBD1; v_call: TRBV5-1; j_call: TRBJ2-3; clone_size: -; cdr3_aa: CASSMGQQTLDTQYF; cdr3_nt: TGCGCCAGCAGTATGGGACAGCAAACTTTAGATACGCAGTATTTT
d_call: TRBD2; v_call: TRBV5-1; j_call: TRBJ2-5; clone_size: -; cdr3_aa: CASSSGGGGPQETQYF; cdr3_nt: TGCGCCAGCAGCTCCGGGGGCGGGGGGCCTCAAGAGACCCAGTACTTC
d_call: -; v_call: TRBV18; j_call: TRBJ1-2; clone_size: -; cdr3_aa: CASSQRTEQGPGGYTF; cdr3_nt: TGTGCCAGCTCACAACGTACCGAACAGGGCCCCGGTGGCTACACCTTC
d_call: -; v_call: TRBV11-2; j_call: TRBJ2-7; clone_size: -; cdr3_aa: CASSITGSSYEQYF; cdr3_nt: TGTGCCAGCAGCATAACAGGGTCATCCTACGAGCAGTACTTC
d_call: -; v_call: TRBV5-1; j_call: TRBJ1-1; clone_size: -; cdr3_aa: CASSFGGGRPRGTEAFF; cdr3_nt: TGCGCCAGCAGCTTCGGTGGGGGCAGACCAAGGGGCACTGAAGCTTTCTTT
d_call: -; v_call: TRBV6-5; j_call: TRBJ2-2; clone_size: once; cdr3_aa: CASTPVPGELFF; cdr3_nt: TGTGCCAGCACCCCGGTTCCCGGGGAGCTGTTTTTT
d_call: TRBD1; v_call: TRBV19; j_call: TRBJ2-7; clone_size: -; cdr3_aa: CASSIRQGGSYEQYF; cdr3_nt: TGTGCCAGTAGTATCAGACAGGGGGGATCCTACGAGCAGTACTTC